This T cell receptor beta chain comes out of a study of Graves' ophthalmopathy and Graves' hyperthyroidism. Background on the study: Peripheral blood sampling occurred at initial diagnosis, before any treatment. Study-wide points: In predicting ophthalmopathy progression, the model reached roughly 71% sensitivity and roughly 75% specificity.

From germline, CDR1 is LNHDA and CDR2 SQIVND (reference sequence). V lost 7 bases to trimming and J lost 5 bases, with 5 bases between them. This CDR3 is 11 amino acids long. Hyperthyroidism showing no ophthalmopathy within 18 months of follow-up was stable. A diagnosis was made from clinical symptoms together with serum thyroxine, TRAb, thyroid ultrasound and orbital computed tomography. This clonotype was observed a few times. The antigen is not known. Amplifying from RNA transcripts, the study obtained TCR beta CDR3 regions. Scientists carried out first-round RT-PCR using HTBI primers and then a second-round multiplex PCR. A single record per CDR3 protein comes from TCRdb applying MiXCR to the multiplex PCR reads. The data contain fewer than 650,000 distinct CDR3 sequences, approximately 21% of them seen just once; the ten biggest clones take up around 6.9%.

Sequenced material: peripheral blood. This clonotype was sampled from a woman between 18 and 29 years old with stable Graves' hyperthyroidism. Some clones in this sample may be carry-over from other donors' samples. V and J are TRBV19 and TRBJ1-4; D ambiguous. DNA of the CDR3: TGTGCCAGTAAGTGGAATGAAAAACTGTTTTTT. Its translation: CASKWNEKLFF.